This T cell receptor (beta chain) was recorded in a study of post-analysis software for immune sequencing data. For the study at large: Relapsing-remitting, secondary progressive and progressive-relapsing forms of multiple sclerosis all featured among disease courses.

The study, taken as a whole, reports: Included in a set of about five TRBV segments more frequent in patients than controls were TRBV5-6, TRBV5-1 and TRBV20-1.

Every TCR beta cDNA library bore unique molecular identifiers. TCRdb re-called the PCR reads through MiXCR, storing one row per CDR3 protein. The sample records 430,000 or so distinct CDR3 sequences, less than 40% being singletons. Germline V gene lookup returns CDR1 SQVTM and CDR2 ANQGSEA. J lost 2 bases, V lost 6 bases, and 12 bases had no gene match. This CDR3 is built from 18 residues. Worth noting for this clonotype: Its antigen remains unknown.

This chain connects TRBV29-1 to TRBJ2-3; 15 nucleotides agree with TRBD2. The receptor comes from a girl between 2 and 10 years old with multiple sclerosis. The sequenced sample consisted of blood. CDR3 DNA sequence: TGCAGCGTGCTGATGGGACTAGCGGGAGGTCTCATCACAGATACGCAGTATTTT. This translates into CSVLMGLAGGLITDTQYF.